The rows below give T cell receptor beta chains drawn from one sample of a study of blood T cell repertoires in COVID-19. Clones were sequenced by immunoSEQ multiplex PCR, and TCRdb holds only the in-frame ones, with some missing. In the table there are 250,000 to 350,000 clones, more than 70% of which are singletons. The sequenced material came from peripheral blood. The origin of the receptors is a woman aged 45-65 years who had recovered from COVID-19. Each CDR3 is given with its conserved first and last residue. D genes are given only for firm matches. Size tells how often a clone was seen (once, few, many) or the class of an expanded clone, and some rows leave it out.

D	V	J	size	CDR3	DNA
TRBD2	TRBV19	TRBJ2-1	-	CASSPREIAGGLNEQFF	TGTGCCAGTAGTCCCCGTGAAATAGCGGGGGGTCTCAATGAGCAGTTCTTC
-	TRBV28	TRBJ2-5	-	CASRPSPGVGSRETQYF	TGTGCCAGCCGCCCTAGCCCCGGGGTGGGGTCTCGGGAGACCCAGTACTTC
-	TRBV4-3	TRBJ2-6	once	CASSGVRGAGANVLTF	TGCGCCAGCAGCGGAGTCAGGGGAGCTGGGGCCAACGTCCTGACTTTC
-	TRBV12-3/TRBV12-4	TRBJ1-2	few	CASSFLGGYTF	TGTGCCAGCAGTTTCCTCGGTGGCTACACCTTC
-	TRBV13	TRBJ1-5	-	CASSLGSVNQPQHF	TGTGCCAGCAGCTTAGGGTCAGTCAATCAGCCCCAGCATTTT
TRBD2	TRBV7-8	TRBJ2-1	once	CASSLASGGYNEQFF	TGTGCCAGCAGCTTAGCTAGCGGGGGATACAATGAGCAGTTCTTC
-	TRBV19	TRBJ1-5	-	CASSRRGSNQPQHF	TGTGCCAGTAGCCGCAGGGGAAGCAATCAGCCCCAGCATTTT
TRBD1	TRBV29-1	TRBJ1-4	-	CSAVDRGDATNEKLFF	TGCAGCGCCGTGGACAGGGGAGACGCAACTAATGAAAAACTGTTTTTT
-	TRBV20-1	TRBJ1-2	-	CSATGRATF	TGCAGTGCAACAGGGCGAGCCACCTTC
TRBD1	TRBV6-6	TRBJ1-1	-	CASTETAGGANTEAFF	TGTGCCAGCACGGAGACCGCAGGGGGCGCGAACACTGAAGCTTTCTTT
TRBD2	TRBV7-2	TRBJ2-1	-	CASSSRSSSGGVYNEQFF	TGTGCCAGCAGCTCCCGGTCATCTAGCGGGGGGGTCTACAATGAGCAGTTCTTC
-	TRBV3-1/TRBV3-2	TRBJ2-7	-	CASSLWTESYEQYF	TGTGCCAGCAGCCTATGGACTGAGTCCTACGAGCAGTACTTC
-	TRBV5-4	TRBJ2-5	-	CASSLPHGQETQYF	TGTGCCAGCAGCTTGCCGCACGGGCAAGAGACCCAGTACTTC
-	TRBV2	TRBJ2-2	-	CASSNRRDGELFF	TGTGCCAGCAGTAACCGCAGGGACGGGGAGCTGTTTTTT
TRBD1	TRBV4-1	TRBJ2-2	-	CASSQYRGQNTGELFF	TGCGCCAGCAGCCAATACAGGGGACAGAACACCGGGGAGCTGTTTTTT
TRBD1	TRBV7-9	TRBJ1-5	-	CASSRPRDRDNQPQHF	TGTGCCAGCAGCAGACCCCGGGACAGAGATAATCAGCCCCAGCATTTT
-	TRBV6-5	TRBJ2-7	-	CASSRTALGSYEQYF	TGTGCCAGCAGTCGCACGGCACTGGGGAGCTACGAGCAGTACTTC
-	TRBV29-1	TRBJ1-2	-	CSVETTGTYGYTF	TGCAGCGTTGAGACAACAGGGACCTATGGCTACACCTTC
-	TRBV28	TRBJ1-5	-	CASSPQGLGNQPQHF	TGTGCCAGCAGTCCCCAGGGGTTGGGCAATCAGCCCCAGCATTTT
-	TRBV12-3/TRBV12-4	TRBJ2-7	-	CASSPSYEQYF	TGTGCCAGCAGTCCATCCTACGAGCAGTACTTC
-	TRBV11-2	TRBJ2-1	-	CASSTTAPSYNEQFF	TGTGCCAGCAGTACTACGGCCCCCTCCTACAATGAGCAGTTCTTC
-	TRBV9	TRBJ1-4	-	CASSVSGITTNEKLFF	TGTGCCAGCAGCGTATCAGGAATTACAACTAATGAAAAACTGTTTTTT
-	TRBV21-1	TRBJ2-7	-	CASSKSSQGRGEQYF	TGTGCCAGCAGCAAATCCTCACAGGGGAGAGGCGAGCAGTACTTC
TRBD2	TRBV9	TRBJ2-7	-	CASSLAGTSGTYEQYF	TGTGCCAGCAGCCTGGCCGGGACTAGCGGGACCTACGAGCAGTACTTC
-	TRBV6-2/TRBV6-3	TRBJ2-2	-	CASSLLRESSGELFF	TGTGCCAGCAGCCTTCTGCGGGAATCGTCCGGGGAGCTGTTTTTT
TRBD2	TRBV4-3	TRBJ2-2	-	CASSRGLAGGSGELFF	TGCGCCAGCAGCCGGGGACTAGCGGGGGGTTCCGGGGAGCTGTTTTTT
TRBD2	TRBV7-3	TRBJ2-1	-	CASSLTRLAGYNNEQFF	TGTGCCAGCAGCTTAACACGACTAGCGGGGTACAACAATGAGCAGTTCTTC
-	TRBV9	TRBJ1-2	-	CASRGQGYGYTF	TGTGCCAGCAGGGGGCAGGGCTATGGCTACACCTTC
-	TRBV5-4	TRBJ2-1	-	CASSFVEVDEQFF	TGTGCCAGCAGCTTTGTCGAGGTAGATGAGCAGTTCTTC
TRBD1	TRBV29-1	TRBJ1-4	-	CSVVGTGGSGKLFF	TGCAGCGTTGTAGGGACAGGCGGTAGTGGAAAACTGTTTTTT
TRBD2	TRBV7-2	TRBJ2-1	-	CASSLERGDYNEQFF	TGTGCCAGCAGCTTAGAGCGGGGGGATTACAATGAGCAGTTCTTC
-	TRBV19	TRBJ2-5	-	CASSIYARTDMKTQYF	TGTGCCAGTAGTATCTACGCAAGGACGGACATGAAGACCCAGTACTTC
TRBD1	TRBV7-9	TRBJ2-5	-	CASSRTGETQYF	TGTGCCAGCAGCCGGACAGGCGAGACCCAGTACTTC
-	TRBV14	TRBJ1-2	-	CASSPARGGYYGYTF	TGTGCCAGCAGCCCAGCTAGGGGGGGGTACTATGGCTACACCTTC
TRBD2	TRBV25-1	TRBJ2-3	-	CASSALAGWGTDTQYF	TGTGCCAGCAGTGCCTTAGCGGGGTGGGGCACAGATACGCAGTATTTT
-	TRBV2	TRBJ1-5	-	CASSDRARNQPQHF	TGTGCCAGCAGTGACAGGGCGAGGAATCAGCCCCAGCATTTT
-	TRBV12-3/TRBV12-4	TRBJ1-2	-	CASSLQENYGYTF	TGTGCCAGCAGCCTACAGGAGAACTATGGCTACACCTTC
-	TRBV27	TRBJ2-1	-	CASKAILSDEQFF	TGTGCCAGCAAAGCAATTCTGAGCGATGAGCAGTTCTTC
-	TRBV11-3	TRBJ2-2	-	CASSLRGTGELFF	TGTGCCAGCAGCTTACGAGGCACCGGGGAGCTGTTTTTT
TRBD1	TRBV19	TRBJ2-7	once	CASSYTGDEQYF	TGTGCCAGTAGTTATACAGGGGACGAGCAGTACTTC
-	TRBV9	TRBJ2-1	-	CASSVLQAGDEQFF	TGTGCCAGCAGCGTTCTGCAGGCCGGCGATGAGCAGTTCTTC
TRBD2	TRBV5-4	TRBJ2-5	-	CASSLRGGPRETQYF	TGTGCCAGCAGCTTGCGGGGAGGGCCTAGGGAGACCCAGTACTTC
TRBD2	TRBV7-2	TRBJ2-1	-	CASSPNRRTSGLNEQFF	TGTGCCAGCAGCCCAAATAGGAGGACTAGCGGGCTCAATGAGCAGTTCTTC
-	TRBV6-2/TRBV6-3	TRBJ1-5	-	CASSYSGKQPQHF	TGTGCCAGCAGTTACTCCGGGAAGCAGCCCCAGCATTTT
-	TRBV7-2	TRBJ2-3	-	CASSSRTTPDTQYF	TGTGCCAGCAGCTCGCGGACTACCCCCGATACGCAGTATTTT
-	TRBV30	TRBJ1-1	-	CAWSLNGRTEAFF	TGTGCCTGGAGTCTGAATGGGAGAACTGAAGCTTTCTTT
-	TRBV28	TRBJ2-3	-	CASSSLSSGSDTQYF	TGTGCCAGCAGTTCCCTCTCCTCAGGGTCAGATACGCAGTATTTT
TRBD1	TRBV9	TRBJ2-2	-	CASSDRGSAGELFF	TGTGCCAGCAGCGACAGGGGTAGCGCCGGGGAGCTGTTTTTT
-	TRBV3-1/TRBV3-2	TRBJ1-5	-	CASSQDGGNQPQHF	TGTGCCAGCAGCCAAGACGGGGGCAATCAGCCCCAGCATTTT
TRBD1	TRBV10-3	TRBJ2-5	-	CASTTGDQETQYF	TGTGCCAGTACTACAGGGGACCAAGAAACCCAGTACTTC
TRBD1	TRBV19	TRBJ1-1	-	CASSISDRGWSEAFF	TGTGCCAGTAGTATCAGCGACAGGGGGTGGTCTGAAGCTTTCTTT
-	TRBV5-6	TRBJ2-1	-	CASNLGGVSYNEQFF	TGTGCCAGCAACCTCGGTGGAGTCTCCTACAATGAGCAGTTCTTC
-	TRBV7-3	TRBJ1-5	few	CASSLSGNQPQHF	TGTGCCAGCAGTTTATCGGGGAATCAGCCCCAGCATTTT
TRBD1	TRBV12-3/TRBV12-4	TRBJ2-1	-	CASSPAGGNEQFF	TGTGCCAGCAGTCCCGCAGGGGGCAATGAGCAGTTCTTC
-	TRBV12-3/TRBV12-4	TRBJ2-1	-	CASSFYGGGEQFF	TGTGCCAGCAGTTTTTACGGGGGAGGTGAGCAGTTCTTC